The sequence of this T cell receptor (beta chain) was determined in a study of cytomegalovirus exposure and HLA in healthy donors. Sequencing used immunoSEQ multiplex PCR; TCRdb keeps in-frame clones, though not all of them. The sample records some 240,000 clones, about 90% being singletons. CDR1 is SGHTA and CDR2 is FQGTGA in the germline V gene. V was pared by 4 bases and J by 6 bases, with 14 bases between. The CDR3 loop spans 14 amino acids. The specimen was PBMCs. The receptor was isolated from a woman in her 30s in good health and CMV-seropositive. This chain joins TRBV7-3 and TRBJ2-3; tentative D call: TRBD2 (6 bases). CDR3 DNA sequence: TGTGCCAGCAGCTCGGACCCCACTAGCGATACGCAGTATTTT. This gives the protein CASSSDPTSDTQYF. The whole variable domain, filled in from reference TRBV7-3 and TRBJ2-3, reads GAGVSQTPSNKVTEKGKYVELRCDPISGHTALYWYRQSLGQGPEFLIYFQGTGAADDSGLPNDRFFAVRPEGSVSTLKIQRTERGDSAVYLCASSSDPTSDTQYFGPGTRLTVL.